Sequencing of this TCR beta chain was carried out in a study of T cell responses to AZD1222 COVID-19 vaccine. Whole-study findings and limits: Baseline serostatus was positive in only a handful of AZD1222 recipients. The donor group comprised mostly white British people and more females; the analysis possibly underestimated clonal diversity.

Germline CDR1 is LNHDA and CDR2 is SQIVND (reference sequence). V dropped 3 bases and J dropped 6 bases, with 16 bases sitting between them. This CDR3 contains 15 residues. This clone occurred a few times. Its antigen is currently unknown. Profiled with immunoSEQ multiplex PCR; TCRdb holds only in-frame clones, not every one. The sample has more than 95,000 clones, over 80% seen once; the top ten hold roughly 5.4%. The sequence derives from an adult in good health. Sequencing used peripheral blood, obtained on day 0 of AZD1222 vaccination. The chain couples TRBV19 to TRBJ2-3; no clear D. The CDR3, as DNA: TGTGCCAGTAGTATTGGCTGGGCCTCGGGTGATACGCAGTATTTT. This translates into CASSIGWASGDTQYF. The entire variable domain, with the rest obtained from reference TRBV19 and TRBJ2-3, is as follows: DGGITQSPKYLFRKEGQNVTLSCEQNLNHDAMYWYRQDPGQGLRLIYYSQIVNDFQKGDIAEGYSVSREKKESFPLTVTSAQKNPTAFYLCASSIGWASGDTQYFGPGTRLTVL.